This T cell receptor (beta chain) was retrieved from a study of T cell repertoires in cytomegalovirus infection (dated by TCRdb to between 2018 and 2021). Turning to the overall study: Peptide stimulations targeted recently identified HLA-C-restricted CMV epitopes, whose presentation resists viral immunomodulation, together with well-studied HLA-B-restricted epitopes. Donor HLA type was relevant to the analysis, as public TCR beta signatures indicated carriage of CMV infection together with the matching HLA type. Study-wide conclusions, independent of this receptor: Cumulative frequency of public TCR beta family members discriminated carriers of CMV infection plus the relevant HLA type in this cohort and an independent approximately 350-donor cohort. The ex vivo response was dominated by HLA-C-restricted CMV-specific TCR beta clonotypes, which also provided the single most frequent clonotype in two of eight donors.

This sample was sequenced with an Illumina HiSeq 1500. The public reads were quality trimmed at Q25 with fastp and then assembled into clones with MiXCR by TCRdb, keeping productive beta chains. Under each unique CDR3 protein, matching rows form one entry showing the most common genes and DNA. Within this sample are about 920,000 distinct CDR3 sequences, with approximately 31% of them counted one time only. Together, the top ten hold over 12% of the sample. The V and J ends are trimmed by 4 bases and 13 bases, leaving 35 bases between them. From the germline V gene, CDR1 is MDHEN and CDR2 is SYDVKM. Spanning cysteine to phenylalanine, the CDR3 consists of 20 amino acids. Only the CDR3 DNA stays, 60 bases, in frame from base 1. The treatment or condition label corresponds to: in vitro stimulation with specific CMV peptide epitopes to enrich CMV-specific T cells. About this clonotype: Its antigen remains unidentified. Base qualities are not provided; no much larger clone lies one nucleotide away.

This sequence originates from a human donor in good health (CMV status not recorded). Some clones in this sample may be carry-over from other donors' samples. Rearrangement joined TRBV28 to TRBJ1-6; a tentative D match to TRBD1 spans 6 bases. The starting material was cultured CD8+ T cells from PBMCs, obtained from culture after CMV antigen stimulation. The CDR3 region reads CASSSGAGRRFGPTGDPLHF. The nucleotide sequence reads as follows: TGTGCCAGCAGTTCAGGGGCGGGGAGGCGCTTCGGACCCACCGGAGACCCCCTCCACTTT.